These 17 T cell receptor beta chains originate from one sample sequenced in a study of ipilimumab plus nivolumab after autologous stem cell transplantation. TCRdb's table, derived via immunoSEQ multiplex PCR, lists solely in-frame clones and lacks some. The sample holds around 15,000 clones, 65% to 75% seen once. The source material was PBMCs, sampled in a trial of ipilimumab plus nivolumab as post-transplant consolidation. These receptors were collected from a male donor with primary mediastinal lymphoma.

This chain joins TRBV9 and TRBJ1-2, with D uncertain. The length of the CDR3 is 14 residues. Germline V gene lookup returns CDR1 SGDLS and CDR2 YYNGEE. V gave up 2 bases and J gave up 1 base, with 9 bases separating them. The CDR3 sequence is CASSVRGDNYGYTF. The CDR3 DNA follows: TGTGCCAGCAGCGTGAGAGGAGATAACTATGGCTACACCTTC.

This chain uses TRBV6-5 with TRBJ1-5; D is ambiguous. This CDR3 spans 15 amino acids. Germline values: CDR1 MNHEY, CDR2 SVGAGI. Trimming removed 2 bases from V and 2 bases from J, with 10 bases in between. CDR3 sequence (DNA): TGTGCCAGCAGTTACGAAGGGAGCGGCAATCAGCCCCAGCATTTT. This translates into CASSYEGSGNQPQHF.

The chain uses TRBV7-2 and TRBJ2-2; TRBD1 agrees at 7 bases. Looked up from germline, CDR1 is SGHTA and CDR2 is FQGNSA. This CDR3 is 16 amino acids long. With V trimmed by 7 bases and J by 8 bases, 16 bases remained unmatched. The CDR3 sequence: CASTRDRVGMRGELFF. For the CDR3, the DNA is TGTGCCAGCACCAGAGACAGGGTAGGGATGAGGGGGGAGCTGTTTTTT. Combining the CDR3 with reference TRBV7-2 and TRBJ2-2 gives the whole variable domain GAGVSQSPSNKVTEKGKDVELRCDPISGHTALYWYRQSLGQGLEFLIYFQGNSAPDKSGLPSDRFSAERTGGSVSTLTIQRTQQEDSAVYLCASTRDRVGMRGELFFGEGSRLTVL.

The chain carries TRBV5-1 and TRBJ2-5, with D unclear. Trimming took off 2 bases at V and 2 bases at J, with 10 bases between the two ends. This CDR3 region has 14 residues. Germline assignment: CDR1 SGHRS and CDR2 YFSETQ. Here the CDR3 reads CASSFRTVQETQYF. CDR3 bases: TGCGCCAGCAGCTTCCGGACCGTACAAGAGACCCAGTACTTC.

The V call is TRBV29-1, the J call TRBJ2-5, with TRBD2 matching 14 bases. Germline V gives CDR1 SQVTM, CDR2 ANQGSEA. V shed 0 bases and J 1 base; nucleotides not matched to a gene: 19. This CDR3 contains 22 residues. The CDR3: CSVEEGTSGSRRGGLPQETQYF. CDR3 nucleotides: TGCAGCGTTGAAGAAGGGACTAGCGGGAGCCGACGTGGGGGGTTGCCCCAAGAGACCCAGTACTTC.

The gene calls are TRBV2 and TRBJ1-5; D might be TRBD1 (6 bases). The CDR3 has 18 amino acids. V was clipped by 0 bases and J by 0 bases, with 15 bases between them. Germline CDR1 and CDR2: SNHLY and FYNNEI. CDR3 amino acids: CASSEAQTGTVSNQPQHF. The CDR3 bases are TGTGCCAGCAGTGAAGCCCAAACAGGGACGGTTAGCAATCAGCCCCAGCATTTT.

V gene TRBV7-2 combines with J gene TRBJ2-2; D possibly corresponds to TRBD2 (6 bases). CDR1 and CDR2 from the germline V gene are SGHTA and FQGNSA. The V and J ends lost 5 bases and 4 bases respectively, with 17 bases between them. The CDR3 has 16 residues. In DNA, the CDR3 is TGTGCCAGCAGCCTAACACCAAGGGGAGGCACCGGGGAGCTGTTTTTT. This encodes CASSLTPRGGTGELFF. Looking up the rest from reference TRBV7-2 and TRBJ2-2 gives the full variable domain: GAGVSQSPSNKVTEKGKDVELRCDPISGHTALYWYRQSLGQGLEFLIYFQGNSAPDKSGLPSDRFSAERTGGSVSTLTIQRTQQEDSAVYLCASSLTPRGGTGELFFGEGSRLTVL.

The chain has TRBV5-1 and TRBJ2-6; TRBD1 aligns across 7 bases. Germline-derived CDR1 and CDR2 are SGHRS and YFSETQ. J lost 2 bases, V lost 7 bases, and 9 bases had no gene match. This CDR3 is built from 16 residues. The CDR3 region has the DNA TGCGCCAGCGCCCCCCGTCAGGGGGCTGGGGCCAACGTCCTGACTTTC. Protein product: CASAPRQGAGANVLTF.

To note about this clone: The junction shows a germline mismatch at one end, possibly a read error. CDR3 nucleotides: TGTACCAGCAGCGTAGGAGGGGGAGCTAACTATGGCTACACCTTC. Residues: CTSSVGGGANYGYTF. The chain recombines TRBV9 with TRBJ1-2, with D perhaps TRBD1 (6 bases). Germline V gene lookup returns CDR1 SGDLS and CDR2 YYNGEE. The CDR3 covers 15 residues.

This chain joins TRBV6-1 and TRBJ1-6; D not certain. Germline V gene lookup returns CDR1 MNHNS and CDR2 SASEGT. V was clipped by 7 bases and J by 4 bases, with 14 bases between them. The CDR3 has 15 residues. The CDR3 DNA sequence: TGTGCCAGCACTCTGGACTTCCTTTATAATTCACCCCTCCACTTT. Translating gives CASTLDFLYNSPLHF.

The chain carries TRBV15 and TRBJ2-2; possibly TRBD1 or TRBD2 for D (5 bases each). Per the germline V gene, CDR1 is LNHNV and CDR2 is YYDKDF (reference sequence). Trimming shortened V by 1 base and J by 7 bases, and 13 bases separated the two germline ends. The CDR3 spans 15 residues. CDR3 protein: CATSRGLATDGELFF. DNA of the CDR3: TGTGCCACCAGCAGAGGTTTAGCGACAGACGGGGAGCTGTTTTTT.

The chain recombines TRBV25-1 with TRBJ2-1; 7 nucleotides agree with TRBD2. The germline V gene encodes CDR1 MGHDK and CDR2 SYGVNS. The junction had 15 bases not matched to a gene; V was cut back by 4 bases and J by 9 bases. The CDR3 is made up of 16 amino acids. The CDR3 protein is CASSGGLAAFSAEQFF. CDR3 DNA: TGTGCCAGCAGTGGAGGGCTAGCGGCTTTCAGTGCTGAGCAGTTCTTC.

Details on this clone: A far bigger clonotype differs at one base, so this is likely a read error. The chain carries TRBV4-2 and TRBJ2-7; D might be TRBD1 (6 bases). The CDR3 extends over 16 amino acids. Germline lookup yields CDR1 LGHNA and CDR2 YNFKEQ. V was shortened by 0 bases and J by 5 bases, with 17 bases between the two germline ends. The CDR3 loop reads CASSQDRQGPPDEQYF. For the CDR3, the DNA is TGTGCCAGCAGCCAAGATCGTCAGGGGCCCCCTGACGAGCAGTACTTC.

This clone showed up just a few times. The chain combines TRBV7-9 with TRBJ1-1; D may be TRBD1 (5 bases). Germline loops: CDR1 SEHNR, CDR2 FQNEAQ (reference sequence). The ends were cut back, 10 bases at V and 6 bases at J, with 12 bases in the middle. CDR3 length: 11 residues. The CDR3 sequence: CANGGGAEAFF. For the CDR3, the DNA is TGTGCCAACGGTGGGGGGGCTGAAGCTTTCTTT.

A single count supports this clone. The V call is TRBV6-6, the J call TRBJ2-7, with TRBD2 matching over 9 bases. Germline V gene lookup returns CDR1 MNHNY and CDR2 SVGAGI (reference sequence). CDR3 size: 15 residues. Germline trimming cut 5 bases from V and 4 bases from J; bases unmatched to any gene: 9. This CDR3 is CASSVAGGREYEQYF. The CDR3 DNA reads TGTGCCAGCAGTGTGGCGGGCGGGAGGGAATACGAGCAGTACTTC.

The CDR3 DNA sequence: TGTGCCAGCAGCCCCACGACAGGGTCGGGGGCCAACGTCCTGACTTTC. Encoded protein: CASSPTTGSGANVLTF. The rearrangement links TRBV7-2 to TRBJ2-6; 7 positions match TRBD1. From germline, CDR1 is SGHTA and CDR2 FQGNSA. This CDR3 contains 16 residues. With 5 bases clipped from V and 4 bases from J, the junction kept 8 bases outside the gene matches.

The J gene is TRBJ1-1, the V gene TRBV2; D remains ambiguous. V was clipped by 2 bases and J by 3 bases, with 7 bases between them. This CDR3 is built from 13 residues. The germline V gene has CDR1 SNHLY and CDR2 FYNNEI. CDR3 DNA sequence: TGTGCCAGCAGTGAAATTCCGGACACTGAAGCTTTCTTT. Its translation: CASSEIPDTEAFF. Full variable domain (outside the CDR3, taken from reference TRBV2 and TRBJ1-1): EPEVTQTPSHQVTQMGQEVILRCVPISNHLYFYWYRQILGQKVEFLVSFYNNEISEKSEIFDDQFSVERPDGSNFTLKIRSTKLEDSAMYFCASSEIPDTEAFFGQGTRLTVV.